This record looks at one T cell receptor (beta chain) sequence and its context. Its target antigen remains unknown. No base-level quality is on record; no much larger clone is a single base apart. TCRbeta CDR3 regions were amplified from genomic DNA by means of the immunoSEQ Assay, a bias-controlled multiplex PCR. As for the original processing: The number of nucleated cells in each sample was estimated by amplification of reference gene primers within the assay. Sequence reads were collapsed and filtered to measure the absolute abundance of every unique TCRbeta CDR3 rearrangement. For each sample, productive Simpson clonality was calculated by taking the square root of Simpson's diversity index across productive rearrangements. The clones in this table, taken by TCRdb from immuneACCESS, are in-frame only. Not every clone is retained; where verified, under half of the shortfall comes from an unresolved V gene, and the cause of the rest is unknown. The V and J calls and clone size are taken from that table; D and trimming were inferred from the DNA. The table for this sample lists about 330,000 clones; roughly 88% of them were counted only once. The top ten clones comprise 3.5% to 4.5% of the sample.

This entry is derived from a study of blood T cell repertoires in COVID-19 (dated by TCRdb to about 2020). Notes on the research overall: Samples covering the acute and convalescent phases of COVID-19 were provided by collaborators in the United States, Italy and Spain. A freely available public database, intended as a resource for researchers studying the immune response to SARS-CoV-2, is where the repertoires were released. The samples were drawn from the first 160 participants of the ongoing ImmuneRACE study and from about 1,200 subjects provided by 6 global collaborators. Subjects who had been exposed to COVID-19, were actively infected with it, or had recovered from it provided the deeply sampled blood TCRbeta repertoires that made up the dataset. HLA class I and class II types, where available, came from metadata supplied by the sample provider rather than from assay-based typing. The material from the prospective study consisted of cDNA or gDNA derived from T cells, B-cell-depleted T cells, or PBMCs. A de-identified subject ID, COVID-19 status, age in years and sex were almost always included in the sample metadata.

V loses 1 base, J loses 6 bases, and the germline ends lie 9 bases apart. As encoded in the germline V gene, CDR1 is LGHNA while CDR2 is YSLEER. The CDR3 runs 14 residues from the cysteine to the phenylalanine. CDR3 DNA is the only sequence kept; it has 42 bases, read in frame from the first base. Overall study outcomes, separate from this receptor: The amount of clinical and demographic metadata varied by source and participant and was provided uncurated.

Collaborating institutions collected whole blood in K2EDTA tubes following their own protocols. For TCRbeta analysis, collaborators shipped samples as frozen whole blood, isolated PBMCs, or DNA extracted from either of those sample types. Sequencing was performed on peripheral blood. This receptor was taken from a woman in her forties or fifties with active or convalescent COVID-19. The sequence links TRBV4-3 to TRBJ2-2, with TRBD1 tentatively as D gene (5 bases match). The DNA reads TGCGCCAGCAGCCAAGGAGACAGAGCCGGGGAGCTGTTTTTT. Translation gives CASSQGDRAGELFF.